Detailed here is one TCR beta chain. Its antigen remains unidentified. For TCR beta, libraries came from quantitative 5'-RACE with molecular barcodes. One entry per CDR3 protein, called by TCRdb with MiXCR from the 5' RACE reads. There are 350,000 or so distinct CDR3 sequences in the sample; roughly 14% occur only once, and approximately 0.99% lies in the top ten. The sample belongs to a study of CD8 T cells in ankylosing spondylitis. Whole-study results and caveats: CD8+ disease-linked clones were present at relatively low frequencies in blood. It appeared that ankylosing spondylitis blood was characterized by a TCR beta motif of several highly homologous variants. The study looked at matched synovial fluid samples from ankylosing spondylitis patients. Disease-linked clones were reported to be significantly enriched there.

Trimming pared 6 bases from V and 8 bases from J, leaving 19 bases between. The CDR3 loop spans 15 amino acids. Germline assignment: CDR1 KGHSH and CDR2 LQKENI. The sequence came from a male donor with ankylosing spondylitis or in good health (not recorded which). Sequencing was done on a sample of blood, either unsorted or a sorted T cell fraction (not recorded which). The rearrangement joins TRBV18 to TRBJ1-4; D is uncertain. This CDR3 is CASSHDANGGEKLFF. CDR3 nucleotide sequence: TGTGCCAGCTCCCATGACGCTAATGGAGGGGAAAAACTGTTTTTT.